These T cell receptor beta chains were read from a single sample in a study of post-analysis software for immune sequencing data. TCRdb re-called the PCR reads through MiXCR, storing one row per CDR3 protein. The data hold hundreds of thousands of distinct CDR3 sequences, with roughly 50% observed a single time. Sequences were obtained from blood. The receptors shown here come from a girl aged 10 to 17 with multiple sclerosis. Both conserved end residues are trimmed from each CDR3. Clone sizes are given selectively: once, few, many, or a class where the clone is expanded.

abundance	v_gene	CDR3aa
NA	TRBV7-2	ASRGRGPSQETQY
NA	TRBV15	ATSRDGGIQETQY
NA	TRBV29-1	SVEDYNEQY
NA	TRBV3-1	ASSQADVYGYT
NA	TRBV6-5	ASSYGPAGGPYEQY
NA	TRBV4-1	ASSQVLVETQY
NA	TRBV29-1	SVPPKEGDHGYT
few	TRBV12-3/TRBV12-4	ASSPDRIADEQY
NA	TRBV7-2	ASSPDILVGELF
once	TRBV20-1	ASSQIERDRGYEQY
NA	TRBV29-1	SVVGDGYEQY
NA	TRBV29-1	SVDSSNPYERY
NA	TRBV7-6	ASSLTAGASEQY
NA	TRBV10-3	AISVGLAGITRDTQY
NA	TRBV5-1	ASSPEGASYGYT
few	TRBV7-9	ASSFTGLPSEQF
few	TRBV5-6	ASSLTGSEAF
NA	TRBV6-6	ASSYSSSGANVLT
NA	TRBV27	ASSLRGGIYEQY
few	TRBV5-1	ASSSGGTSHSSSYEQY
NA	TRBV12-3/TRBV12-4	ARSFGPGLGGDTQY
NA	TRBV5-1	ASSLATIGGYEQY
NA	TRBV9	ASSQQGEAYEQY
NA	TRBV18	ASSRGFTDQPQH
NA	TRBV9	ASSVAGTSGGAFTDTQY
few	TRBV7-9	ASGRDDGTQY
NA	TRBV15	ATSTVDRGRAGNIQY
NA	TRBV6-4	ASSPLRDTPTDTQY
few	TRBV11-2	ASSLEGTSPLH
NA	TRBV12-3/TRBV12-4	ASSLTSGGQEIQY
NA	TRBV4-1	ASRYGSGRAYEQY
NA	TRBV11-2	ASSFRAGLNTEAF